This T cell receptor (beta chain) stems from a study of T cells expressing NK-cell markers. As for the study in general: Investigators obtained TCR beta repertoires from sorted CD3+CD56+NKG2C+, CD3+CD56+NKG2C- and CD3+CD56-NKG2C+ T cells. One of the eight sequenced donors was seronegative, whereas the other seven were HCMV-seropositive.

Study-wide points: Leadership of the CD3+CD56-NKG2C+ fraction also belonged to these clonotypes in a few donors.

The CDR3 extends over 13 amino acids. Germline V lookup: CDR1 SNHLY, CDR2 FYNNEI. TCRdb reprocessed the 5' RACE reads and reports one entry per CDR3 protein, with no DNA. The repertoire table contains about 390,000 distinct CDR3 sequences. Details on this clonotype: What it recognizes is unknown.

The chain employs TRBV2 and TRBJ1-1. Sequenced: blood T cells: a sorted CD56 or NKG2C T cell subset, CD4+ or CD8+ T cells, or bulk PBMC T cells (not recorded which). The sequence was collected from a woman aged 45-65 years in good health. This chain's CDR3 is CASMMGLDTEAFF.